The TCR beta chain under discussion was sequenced for a study of T cell responses to AZD1222 COVID-19 vaccine. Study-wide results and caveats: A rise in Spike-specific TCR breadth and depth followed two AZD1222 doses. Among spike-specific TCRs, nearly half reportedly target unmutated variant regions. Sampling captured repertoires only after the peak T cell response.

Concerning this clone: The antigen is undetermined.

Assay used: immunoSEQ multiplex PCR; TCRdb lists only in-frame clones, some missing. Of about 160,000 clones listed, approximately 90% are singletons. Sequences were derived from peripheral blood, sampled on day 0 of MenACWY control vaccination. This clonotype was sampled from an adult in good health.

Here the CDR3 reads CASSPGSGRVGNEQFF. The DNA of the CDR3 is TGTGCCAGCAGCCCGGGTAGCGGGAGGGTAGGCAATGAGCAGTTCTTC. J is TRBJ2-1 and V is TRBV3-1 (or the pseudogene TRBV3-2); 11 bases match TRBD2. The CDR3 has 16 residues. After removal of 4 bases from V and 6 bases from J, the junction contained 8 bases not matched to a gene. CDR1 LGHDT and CDR2 YNNKEL come from the germline V gene (reference sequence).